This passage covers 2 T cell receptor beta chains from one sample sequenced in a study of regulatory T cells in long-lasting Graves disease. Specified time point: persistent/refractory GD, antithyroid drugs over 5 years with positive TRAb. From PBMCs, RNA was extracted and then used to make the TCR library. Arm-PCR of CDR3 regions and iRepertoire HTBI primers were the basis on which TCR beta libraries were built. TCRdb reanalysed the multiplex PCR reads using MiXCR and keeps one entry per CDR3 protein. Seen here are about 660,000 distinct CDR3 sequences, around 32% observed once, and the top ten hold about two fifths. The sample in question was peripheral blood mononuclear cells (PBMCs), obtained when the disease was refractory, from a patient treated with antithyroid drugs. The receptors shown here come from a female donor with Graves disease.

In this sample, this clonotype turned up many times. CDR3 nucleotides: TGCGCCAGCAGCAAAGGACGGAATGACCCTACCTACGAGCAGTACTTC. Translated: CASSKGRNDPTYEQYF. The chain carries TRBV5-1 and TRBJ2-7; D remains unclear. The V end was cut by 4 bases, the J end by 2 bases, with 19 bases between. The germline CDR1 and CDR2 sequences are SGHRS and YFSETQ. This CDR3 region has 16 residues.

This clonotype showed up many times. This rearrangement joins TRBV12-3 or TRBV12-4 to TRBJ1-6, with 7 positions matching TRBD1. The CDR3 loop spans 15 amino acids. V shed 6 bases, J shed 6 bases, and the junction held 8 bases outside the gene matches. CDR3 residues: CASRILRDSNSPLHF. The CDR3 DNA reads TGTGCCAGCAGAATTCTCCGGGACAGTAATTCACCCCTCCACTTT.